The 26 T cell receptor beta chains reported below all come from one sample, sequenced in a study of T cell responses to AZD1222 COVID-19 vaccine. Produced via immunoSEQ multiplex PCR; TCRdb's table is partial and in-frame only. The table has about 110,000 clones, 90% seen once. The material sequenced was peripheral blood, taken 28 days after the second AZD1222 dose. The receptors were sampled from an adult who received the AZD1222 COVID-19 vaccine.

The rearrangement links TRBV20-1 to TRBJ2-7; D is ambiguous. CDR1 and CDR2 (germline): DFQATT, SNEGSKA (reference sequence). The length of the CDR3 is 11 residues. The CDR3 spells CSGVGAGEQYF. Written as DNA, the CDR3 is TGCAGCGGCGTCGGAGCCGGGGAGCAGTACTTC.

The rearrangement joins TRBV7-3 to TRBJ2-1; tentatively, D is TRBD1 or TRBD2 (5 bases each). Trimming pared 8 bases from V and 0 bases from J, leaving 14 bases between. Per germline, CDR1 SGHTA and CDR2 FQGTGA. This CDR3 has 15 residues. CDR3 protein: CASAPGPSSYNEQFF. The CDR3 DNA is TGTGCCAGCGCCCCGGGACCTAGCTCCTACAATGAGCAGTTCTTC.

CDR3 nucleotide sequence: TGTGCCAGCAGTGACTCGCAACTAGCGGGGGGGTACAATGAGCAGTTCTTC. Protein: CASSDSQLAGGYNEQFF. This sequence joins TRBV6-4 and TRBJ2-1; TRBD2 aligns across 13 bases. Germline trimming cut 0 bases from V and 4 bases from J; bases unmatched to any gene: 3. Germline V lookup: CDR1 MRHNA, CDR2 SNTAGT. The length of the CDR3 is 17 residues.

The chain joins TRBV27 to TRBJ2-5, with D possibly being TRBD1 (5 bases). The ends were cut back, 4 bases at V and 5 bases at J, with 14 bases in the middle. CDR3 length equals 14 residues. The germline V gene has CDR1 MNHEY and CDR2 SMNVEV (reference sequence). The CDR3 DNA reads TGTGCCAGCAGTTCGGCAGGGATGGTGGAGACCCAGTACTTC. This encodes CASSSAGMVETQYF.

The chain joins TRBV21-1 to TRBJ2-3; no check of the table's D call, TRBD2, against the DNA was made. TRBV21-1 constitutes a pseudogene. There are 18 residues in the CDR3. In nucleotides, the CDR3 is TGTGCCAGCAGCAACAGGGGCCGGCGGGGGTCAAGCACAGATACGCAGTATTTT. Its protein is CASSNRGRRGSSTDTQYF.

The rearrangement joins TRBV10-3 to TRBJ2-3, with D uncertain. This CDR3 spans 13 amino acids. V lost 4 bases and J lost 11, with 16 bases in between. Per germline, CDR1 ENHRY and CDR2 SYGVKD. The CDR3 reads CAISGQWHMGQYF. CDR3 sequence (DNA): TGTGCCATCAGTGGACAATGGCATATGGGGCAGTATTTT.

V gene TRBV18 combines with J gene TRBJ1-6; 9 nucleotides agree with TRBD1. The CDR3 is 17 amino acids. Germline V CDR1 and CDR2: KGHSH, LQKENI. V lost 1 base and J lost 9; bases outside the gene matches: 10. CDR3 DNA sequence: TGTGCCAGCTCACCACGACAGAGGGTGACAGGGGGTTCACCCCTCCACTTT. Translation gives CASSPRQRVTGGSPLHF.

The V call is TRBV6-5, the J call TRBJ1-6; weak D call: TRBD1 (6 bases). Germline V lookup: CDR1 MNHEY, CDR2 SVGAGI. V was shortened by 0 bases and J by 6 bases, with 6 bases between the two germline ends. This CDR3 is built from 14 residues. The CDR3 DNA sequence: TGTGCCAGCAGTTACTCAGGGGGTAATTCACCCCTCCACTTT. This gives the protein CASSYSGGNSPLHF.

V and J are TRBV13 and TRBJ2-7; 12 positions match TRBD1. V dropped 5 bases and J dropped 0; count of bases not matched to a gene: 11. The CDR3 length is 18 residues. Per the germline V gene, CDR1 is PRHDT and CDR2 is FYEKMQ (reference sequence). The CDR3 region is CASSPRGTGGPLSYEQYF. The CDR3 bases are TGTGCCAGCAGCCCCAGAGGGACAGGGGGCCCCCTCTCCTACGAGCAGTACTTC.

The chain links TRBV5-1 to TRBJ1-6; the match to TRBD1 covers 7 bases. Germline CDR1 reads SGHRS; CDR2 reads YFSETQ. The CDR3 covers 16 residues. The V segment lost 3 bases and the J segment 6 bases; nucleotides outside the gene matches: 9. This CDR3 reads CASSWALQGSNSPLHF. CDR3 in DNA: TGCGCCAGCAGCTGGGCCCTACAGGGGAGTAATTCACCCCTCCACTTT.

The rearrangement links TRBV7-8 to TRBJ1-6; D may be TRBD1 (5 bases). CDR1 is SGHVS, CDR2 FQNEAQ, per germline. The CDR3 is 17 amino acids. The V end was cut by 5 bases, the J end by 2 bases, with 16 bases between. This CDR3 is CASSTHTGPTYNSPLHF. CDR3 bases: TGTGCCAGCAGCACCCACACGGGGCCCACCTATAATTCACCCCTCCACTTT.

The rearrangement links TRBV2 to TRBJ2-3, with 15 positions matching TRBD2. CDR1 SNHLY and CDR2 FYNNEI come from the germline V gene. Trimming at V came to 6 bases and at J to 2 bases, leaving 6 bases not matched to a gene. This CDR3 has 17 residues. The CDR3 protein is CASSVGLAGGLTDTQYF. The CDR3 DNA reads TGTGCCAGCAGCGTAGGACTAGCGGGGGGGCTCACAGATACGCAGTATTTT.

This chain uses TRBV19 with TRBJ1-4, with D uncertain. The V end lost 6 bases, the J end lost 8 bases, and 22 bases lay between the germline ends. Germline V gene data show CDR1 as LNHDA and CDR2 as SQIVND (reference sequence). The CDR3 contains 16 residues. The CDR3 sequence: CASSPGPTPGYEKLFF. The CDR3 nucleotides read TGTGCCAGTAGCCCTGGGCCTACACCGGGGTACGAAAAACTGTTTTTT.

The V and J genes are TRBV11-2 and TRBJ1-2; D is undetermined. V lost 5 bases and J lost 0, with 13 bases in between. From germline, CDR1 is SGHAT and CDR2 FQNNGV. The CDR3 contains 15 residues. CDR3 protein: CASSLTGLANYGYTF. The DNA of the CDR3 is TGTGCCAGCAGCCTGACCGGACTGGCTAACTATGGCTACACCTTC.

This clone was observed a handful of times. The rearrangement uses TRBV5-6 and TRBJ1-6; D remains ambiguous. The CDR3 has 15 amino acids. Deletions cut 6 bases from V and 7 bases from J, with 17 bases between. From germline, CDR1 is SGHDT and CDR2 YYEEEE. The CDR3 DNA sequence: TGTGCCAGCATCTCTGCTAGGAGCCGAAATTCACCCCTCCACTTT. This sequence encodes CASISARSRNSPLHF.

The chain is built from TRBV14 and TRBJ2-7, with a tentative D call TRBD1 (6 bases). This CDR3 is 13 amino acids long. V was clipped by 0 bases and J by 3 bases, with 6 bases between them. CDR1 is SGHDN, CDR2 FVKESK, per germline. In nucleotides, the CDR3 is TGTGCCAGCAGCCAAGAAGGGGGCTACGAGCAGTACTTC. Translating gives CASSQEGGYEQYF.

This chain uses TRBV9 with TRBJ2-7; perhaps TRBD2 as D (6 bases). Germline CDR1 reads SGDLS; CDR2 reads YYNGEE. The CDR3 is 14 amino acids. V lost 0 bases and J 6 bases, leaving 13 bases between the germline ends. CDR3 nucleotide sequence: TGTGCCAGCAGCGTAGCTGATTGGGGGGTCGAGCAGTACTTC. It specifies CASSVADWGVEQYF.

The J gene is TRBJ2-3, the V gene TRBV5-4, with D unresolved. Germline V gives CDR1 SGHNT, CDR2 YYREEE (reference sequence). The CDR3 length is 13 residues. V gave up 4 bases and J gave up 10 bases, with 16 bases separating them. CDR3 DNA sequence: TGTGCCAGCAGCCTCGAAACGACGGTGGCGCAGTATTTT. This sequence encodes CASSLETTVAQYF.

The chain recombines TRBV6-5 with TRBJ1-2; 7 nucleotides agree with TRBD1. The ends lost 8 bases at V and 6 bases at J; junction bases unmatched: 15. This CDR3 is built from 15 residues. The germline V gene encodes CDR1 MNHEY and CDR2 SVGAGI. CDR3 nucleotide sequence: TGTGCCAGCCGGCGGCAGGGGGTGCATCCCGATGGCTACACCTTC. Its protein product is CASRRQGVHPDGYTF.

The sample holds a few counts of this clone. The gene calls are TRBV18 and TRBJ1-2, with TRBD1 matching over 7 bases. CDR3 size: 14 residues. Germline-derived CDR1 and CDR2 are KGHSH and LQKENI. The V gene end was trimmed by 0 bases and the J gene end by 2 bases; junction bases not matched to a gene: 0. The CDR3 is CASSPPGQNYGYTF. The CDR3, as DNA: TGTGCCAGCTCACCACCGGGACAGAACTATGGCTACACCTTC. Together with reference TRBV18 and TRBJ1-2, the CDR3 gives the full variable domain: NAGVMQNPRHLVRRRGQEARLRCSPMKGHSHVYWYRQLPEEGLKFMVYLQKENIIDESGMPKERFSAEFPKEGPSILRIQQVVRGDSAAYFCASSPPGQNYGYTFGSGTRLTVV.

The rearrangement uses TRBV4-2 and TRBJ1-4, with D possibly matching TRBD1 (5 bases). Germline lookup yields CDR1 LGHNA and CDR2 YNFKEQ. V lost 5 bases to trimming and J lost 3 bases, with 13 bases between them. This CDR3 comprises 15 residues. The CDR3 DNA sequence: TGTGCCAGCAGCTCGCTAGGAGGGGCTAATGAAAAACTGTTTTTT. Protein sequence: CASSSLGGANEKLFF.

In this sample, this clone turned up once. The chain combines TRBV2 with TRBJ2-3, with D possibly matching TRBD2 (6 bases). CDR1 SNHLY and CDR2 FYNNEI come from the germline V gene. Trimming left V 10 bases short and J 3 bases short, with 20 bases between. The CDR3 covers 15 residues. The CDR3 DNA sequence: TGTGCCACCTCCTGGGAGGCGGGGATTACAGATACGCAGTATTTT. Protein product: CATSWEAGITDTQYF.

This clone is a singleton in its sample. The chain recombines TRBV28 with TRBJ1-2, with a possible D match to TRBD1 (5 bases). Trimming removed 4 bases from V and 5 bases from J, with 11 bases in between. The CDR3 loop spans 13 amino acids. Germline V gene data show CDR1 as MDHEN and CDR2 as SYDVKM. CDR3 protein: CASSSGRYYGYTF. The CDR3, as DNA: TGTGCCAGCAGTTCGGGACGGTATTATGGCTACACCTTC.

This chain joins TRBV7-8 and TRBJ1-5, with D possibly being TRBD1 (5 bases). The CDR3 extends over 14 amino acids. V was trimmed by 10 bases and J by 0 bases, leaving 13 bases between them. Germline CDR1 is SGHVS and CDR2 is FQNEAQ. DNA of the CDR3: TGTGCCACCACCCGGGACTATAGCAATCAGCCCCAGCATTTT. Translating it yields CATTRDYSNQPQHF.

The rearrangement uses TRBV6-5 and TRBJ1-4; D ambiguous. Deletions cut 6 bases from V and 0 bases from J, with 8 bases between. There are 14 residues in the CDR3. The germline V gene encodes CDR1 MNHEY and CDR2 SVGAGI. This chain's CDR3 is CASRPGTTNEKLFF. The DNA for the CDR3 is TGTGCCAGCAGACCGGGCACAACTAATGAAAAACTGTTTTTT.

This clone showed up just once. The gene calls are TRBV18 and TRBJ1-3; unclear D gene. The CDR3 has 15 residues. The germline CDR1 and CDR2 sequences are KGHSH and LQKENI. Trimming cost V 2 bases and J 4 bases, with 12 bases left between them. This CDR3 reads CASSPGLSTGNTIYF. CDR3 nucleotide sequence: TGTGCCAGCTCACCAGGCCTCTCGACGGGAAACACCATATATTTT.